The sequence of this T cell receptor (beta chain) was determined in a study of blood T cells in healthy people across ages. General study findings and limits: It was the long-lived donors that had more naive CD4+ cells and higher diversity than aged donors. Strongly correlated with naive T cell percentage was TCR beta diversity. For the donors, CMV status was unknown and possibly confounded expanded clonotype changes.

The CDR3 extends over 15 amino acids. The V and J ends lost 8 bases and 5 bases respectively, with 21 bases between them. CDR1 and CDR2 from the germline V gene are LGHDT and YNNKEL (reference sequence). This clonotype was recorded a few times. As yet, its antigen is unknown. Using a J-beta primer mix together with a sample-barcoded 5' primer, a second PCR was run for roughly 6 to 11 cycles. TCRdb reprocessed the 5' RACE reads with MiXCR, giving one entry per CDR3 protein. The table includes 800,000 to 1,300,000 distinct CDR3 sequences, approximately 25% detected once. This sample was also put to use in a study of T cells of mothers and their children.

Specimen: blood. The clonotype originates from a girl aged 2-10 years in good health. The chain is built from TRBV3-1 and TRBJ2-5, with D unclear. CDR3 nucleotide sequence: TGTGCCAGCGCCGGCCCCGGGTTCGGTGTTGAGACCCAGTACTTC. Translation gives CASAGPGFGVETQYF.